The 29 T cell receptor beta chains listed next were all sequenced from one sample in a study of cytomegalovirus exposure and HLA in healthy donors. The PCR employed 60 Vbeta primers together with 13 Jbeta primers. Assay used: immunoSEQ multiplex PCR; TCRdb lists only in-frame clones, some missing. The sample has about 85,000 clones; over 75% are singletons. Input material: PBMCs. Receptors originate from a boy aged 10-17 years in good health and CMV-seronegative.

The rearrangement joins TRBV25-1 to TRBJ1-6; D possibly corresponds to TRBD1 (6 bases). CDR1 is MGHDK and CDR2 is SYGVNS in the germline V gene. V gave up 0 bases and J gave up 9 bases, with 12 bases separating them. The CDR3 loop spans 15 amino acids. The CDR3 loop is CASSEYKTGTSPLHF. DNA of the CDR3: TGTGCCAGCAGTGAATATAAAACAGGGACTTCACCCCTCCACTTT.

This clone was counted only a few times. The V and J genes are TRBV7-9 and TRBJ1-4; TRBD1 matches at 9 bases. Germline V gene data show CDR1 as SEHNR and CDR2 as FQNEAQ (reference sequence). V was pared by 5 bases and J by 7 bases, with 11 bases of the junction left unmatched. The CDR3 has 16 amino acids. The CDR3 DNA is TGTGCCAGCAGCGGATGGCCGGGACAGGGTCTTGAAAAACTGTTTTTT. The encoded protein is CASSGWPGQGLEKLFF.

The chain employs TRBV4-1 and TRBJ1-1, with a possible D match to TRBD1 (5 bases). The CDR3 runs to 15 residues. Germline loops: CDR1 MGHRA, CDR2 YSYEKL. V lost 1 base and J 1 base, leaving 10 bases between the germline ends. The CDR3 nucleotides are TGCGCCAGCAGCCAAGTGGGGGGTTCGAACACTGAAGCTTTCTTT. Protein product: CASSQVGGSNTEAFF.

The CDR3 DNA is TGCAGCGTTGCACTCCGGGACACTTCTTACGAGCAGTACTTC. This encodes CSVALRDTSYEQYF. The genes are TRBV29-1 and TRBJ2-7, with a possible D match to TRBD1 (6 bases). Deletions cut 4 bases from V and 4 bases from J, with 17 bases between. The CDR3 is 14 amino acids. Germline loops: CDR1 SQVTM, CDR2 ANQGSEA.

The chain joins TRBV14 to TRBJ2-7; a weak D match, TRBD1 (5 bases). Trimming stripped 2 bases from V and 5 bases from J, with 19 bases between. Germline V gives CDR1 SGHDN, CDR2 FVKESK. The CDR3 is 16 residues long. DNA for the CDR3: TGTGCCAGCAGCCAAAAAGACAGACCAAAAATGGACGAGCAGTACTTC. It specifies CASSQKDRPKMDEQYF.

The CDR3 spells CASSTDTEAFF. CDR3 nucleotides: TGCGCCAGCAGCACGGACACTGAAGCTTTCTTT. The genes are TRBV5-1 and TRBJ1-1; D ambiguous. CDR3 length: 11 amino acids. CDR1 and CDR2 (germline): SGHRS, YFSETQ. The ends were cut back, 4 bases at V and 3 bases at J, with 4 bases in the middle.

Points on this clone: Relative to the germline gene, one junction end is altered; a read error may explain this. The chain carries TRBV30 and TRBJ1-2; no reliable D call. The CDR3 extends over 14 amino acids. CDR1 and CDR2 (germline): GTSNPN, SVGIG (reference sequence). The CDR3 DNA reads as TGTGCCTGGAGTGTCGAATTGCTTGACTATGGCCACACCTTC. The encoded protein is CAWSVELLDYGHTF.

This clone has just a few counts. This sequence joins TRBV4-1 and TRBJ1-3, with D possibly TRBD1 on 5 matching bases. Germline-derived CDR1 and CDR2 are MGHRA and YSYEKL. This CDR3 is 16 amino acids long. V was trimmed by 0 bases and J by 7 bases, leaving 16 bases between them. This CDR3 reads CASSQDQGTQVNTIYF. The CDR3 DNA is TGCGCCAGCAGCCAAGATCAAGGGACTCAAGTGAACACCATATATTTT.

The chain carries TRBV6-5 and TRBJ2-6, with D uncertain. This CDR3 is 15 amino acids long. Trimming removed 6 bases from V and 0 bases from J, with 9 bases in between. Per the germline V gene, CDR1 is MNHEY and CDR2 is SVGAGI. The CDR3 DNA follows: TGTGCCAGCAGACAATTAAGCTCTGGGGCCAACGTCCTGACTTTC. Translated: CASRQLSSGANVLTF.

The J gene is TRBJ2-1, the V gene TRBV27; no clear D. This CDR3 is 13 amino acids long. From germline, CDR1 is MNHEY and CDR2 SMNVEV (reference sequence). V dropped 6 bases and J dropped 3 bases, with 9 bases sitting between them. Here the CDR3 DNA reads TGTGCCAGCAGCCTCTCGTACTACAATGAGCAGTTCTTC. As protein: CASSLSYYNEQFF.

CDR3 region: CASSRGKGGDTQYF. CDR3 in DNA: TGCGCCAGCAGCAGAGGCAAGGGGGGGGATACGCAGTATTTT. This chain uses TRBV5-1 with TRBJ2-3; TRBD2 is a possible D gene (7 bases). This CDR3 is 14 amino acids long. Germline V gene lookup returns CDR1 SGHRS and CDR2 YFSETQ. Trimming pared 4 bases from V and 6 bases from J, leaving 15 bases between.

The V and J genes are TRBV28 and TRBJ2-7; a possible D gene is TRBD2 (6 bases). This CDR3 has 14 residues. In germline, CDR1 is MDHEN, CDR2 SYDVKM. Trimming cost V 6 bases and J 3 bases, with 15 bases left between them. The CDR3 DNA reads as TGTGCCAGCAGCCCTCCAGGTAGCGGCTACGAGCAGTACTTC. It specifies CASSPPGSGYEQYF.

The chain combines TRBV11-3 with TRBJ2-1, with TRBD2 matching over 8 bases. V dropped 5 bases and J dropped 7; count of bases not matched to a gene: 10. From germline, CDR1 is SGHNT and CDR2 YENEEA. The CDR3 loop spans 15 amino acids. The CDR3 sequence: CASSGGSGGANEQFF. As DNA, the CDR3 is TGTGCCAGCAGCGGCGGGAGCGGGGGTGCAAATGAGCAGTTCTTC. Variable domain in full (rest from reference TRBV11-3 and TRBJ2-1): EAGVVQSPRYKIIEKKQPVAFWCNPISGHNTLYWYLQNLGQGPELLIRYENEEAVDDSQLPKDRFSAERLKGVDSTLKIQPAELGDSAVYLCASSGGSGGANEQFFGPGTRLTVL.

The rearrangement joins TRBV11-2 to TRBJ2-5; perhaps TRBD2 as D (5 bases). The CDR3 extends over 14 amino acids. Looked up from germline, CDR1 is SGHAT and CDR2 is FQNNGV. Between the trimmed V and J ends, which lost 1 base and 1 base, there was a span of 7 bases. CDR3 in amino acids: CASSLAAAQETQYF. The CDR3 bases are TGTGCCAGCAGCTTAGCAGCGGCCCAAGAGACCCAGTACTTC. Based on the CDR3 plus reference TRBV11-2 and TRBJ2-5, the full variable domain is EAGVAQSPRYKIIEKRQSVAFWCNPISGHATLYWYQQILGQGPKLLIQFQNNGVVDDSQLPKDRFSAERLKGVDSTLKIQPAKLEDSAVYLCASSLAAAQETQYFGPGTRLLVL.

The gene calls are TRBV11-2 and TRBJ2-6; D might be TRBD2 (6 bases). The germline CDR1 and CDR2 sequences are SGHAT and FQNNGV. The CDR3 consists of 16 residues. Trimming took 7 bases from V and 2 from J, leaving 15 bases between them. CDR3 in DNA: TGTGCCAGCAAACTAGATGGAGGGGCTGGGGCCAACGTCCTGACTTTC. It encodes CASKLDGGAGANVLTF.

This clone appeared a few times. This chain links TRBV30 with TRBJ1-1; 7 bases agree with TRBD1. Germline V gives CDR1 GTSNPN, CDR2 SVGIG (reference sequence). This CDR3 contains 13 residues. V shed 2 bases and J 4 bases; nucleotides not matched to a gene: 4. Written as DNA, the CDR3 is TGTGCCTGGAGTAAACAGGGGTCCACTGAAGCTTTCTTT. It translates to CAWSKQGSTEAFF.

In nucleotides, the CDR3 is TGTGCCAGCAGCCCTGGTAGGGGCCGCGAGCAGTACTTC. Residues: CASSPGRGREQYF. This chain links TRBV27 with TRBJ2-7, with a tentative D call TRBD1 (5 bases). This CDR3 has 13 amino acids. Germline assignment: CDR1 MNHEY and CDR2 SMNVEV (reference sequence). Trimming removed 6 bases from V and 6 bases from J, with 15 bases in between.

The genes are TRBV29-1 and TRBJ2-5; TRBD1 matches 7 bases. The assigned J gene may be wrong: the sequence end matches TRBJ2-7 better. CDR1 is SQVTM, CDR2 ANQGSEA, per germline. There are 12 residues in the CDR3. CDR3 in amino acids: CSVRVSGGEQYF. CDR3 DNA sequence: TGCAGCGTTCGAGTTTCAGGGGGCGAGCAGTACTTC.

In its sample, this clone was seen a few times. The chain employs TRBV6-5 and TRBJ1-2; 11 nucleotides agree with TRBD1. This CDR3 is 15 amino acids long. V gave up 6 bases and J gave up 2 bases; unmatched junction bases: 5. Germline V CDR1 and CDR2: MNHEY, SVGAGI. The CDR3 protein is CASRRTGGGNYGYTF. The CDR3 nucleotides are TGTGCCAGCAGACGGACAGGGGGCGGGAACTATGGCTACACCTTC.

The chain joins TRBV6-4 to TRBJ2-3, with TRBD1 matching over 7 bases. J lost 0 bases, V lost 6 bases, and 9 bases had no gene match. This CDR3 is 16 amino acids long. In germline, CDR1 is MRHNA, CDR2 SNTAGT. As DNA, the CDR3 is TGTGCCAGCAGCAGACAGGGAGCTTCTAGCACAGATACGCAGTATTTT. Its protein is CASSRQGASSTDTQYF.

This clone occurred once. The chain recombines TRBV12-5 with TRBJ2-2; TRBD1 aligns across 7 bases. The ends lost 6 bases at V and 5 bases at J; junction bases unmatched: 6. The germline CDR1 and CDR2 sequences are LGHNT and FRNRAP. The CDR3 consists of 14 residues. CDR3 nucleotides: TGTGCTAGTGGGCCAGGGGGTTGGACCGGGGAGCTGTTTTTT. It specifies CASGPGGWTGELFF.

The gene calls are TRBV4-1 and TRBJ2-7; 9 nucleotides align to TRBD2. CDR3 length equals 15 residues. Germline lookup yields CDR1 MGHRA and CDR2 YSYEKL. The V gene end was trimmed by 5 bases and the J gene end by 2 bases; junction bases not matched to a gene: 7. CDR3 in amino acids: CASSNLAGSTYEQYF. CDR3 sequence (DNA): TGCGCCAGCAGCAACCTAGCGGGGTCTACCTACGAGCAGTACTTC.

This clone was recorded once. The CDR3 spells CSVEGQGAKGEQFF. CDR3 in DNA: TGCAGCGTTGAAGGACAGGGGGCTAAGGGTGAGCAGTTCTTC. The chain joins TRBV29-1 to TRBJ2-1; 10 bases map to TRBD1. V lost 1 base and J lost 9; bases outside the gene matches: 6. This CDR3 comprises 14 residues. The germline gives CDR1 SQVTM, CDR2 ANQGSEA.

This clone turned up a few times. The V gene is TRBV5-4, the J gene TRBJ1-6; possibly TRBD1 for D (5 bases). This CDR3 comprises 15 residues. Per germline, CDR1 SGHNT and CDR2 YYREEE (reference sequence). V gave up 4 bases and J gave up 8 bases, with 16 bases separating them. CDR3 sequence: CASSPQAGGDSPLHF. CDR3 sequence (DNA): TGTGCCAGCAGCCCCCAGGCTGGGGGGGATTCACCCCTCCACTTT.

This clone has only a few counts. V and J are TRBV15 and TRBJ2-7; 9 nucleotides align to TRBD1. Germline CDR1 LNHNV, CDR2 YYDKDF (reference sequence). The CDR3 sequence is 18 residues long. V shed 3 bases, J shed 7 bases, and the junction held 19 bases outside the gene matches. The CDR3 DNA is TGTGCCACCAGCAGGGGAACGAGGACAGGGGCCATACGAGGGGAGCAGTACTTC. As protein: CATSRGTRTGAIRGEQYF.

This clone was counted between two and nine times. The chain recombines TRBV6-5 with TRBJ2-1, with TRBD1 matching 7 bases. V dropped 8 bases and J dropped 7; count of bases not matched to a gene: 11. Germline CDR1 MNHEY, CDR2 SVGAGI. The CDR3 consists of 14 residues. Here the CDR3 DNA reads TGTGCCAGCCGAACCGACAGGGAAAAGAATGAGCAGTTCTTC. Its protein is CASRTDREKNEQFF.

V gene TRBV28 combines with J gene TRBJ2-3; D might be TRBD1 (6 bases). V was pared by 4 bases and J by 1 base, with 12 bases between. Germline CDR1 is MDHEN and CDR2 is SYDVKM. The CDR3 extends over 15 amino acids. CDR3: CASSSGAGGTDTQYF. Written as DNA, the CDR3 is TGTGCCAGCAGTTCAGGGGCTGGGGGCACAGATACGCAGTATTTT.

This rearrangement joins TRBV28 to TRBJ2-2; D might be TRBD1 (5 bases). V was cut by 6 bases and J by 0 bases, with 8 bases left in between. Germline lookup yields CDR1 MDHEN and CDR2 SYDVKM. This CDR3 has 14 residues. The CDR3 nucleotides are TGTGCCAGCAGGACAGCCGCGAACACCGGGGAGCTGTTTTTT. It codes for CASRTAANTGELFF. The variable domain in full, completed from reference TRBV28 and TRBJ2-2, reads DVKVTQSSRYLVKRTGEKVFLECVQDMDHENMFWYRQDPGLGLRLIYFSYDVKMKEKGDIPEGYSVSREKKERFSLILESASTNQTSMYLCASRTAANTGELFFGEGSRLTVL.

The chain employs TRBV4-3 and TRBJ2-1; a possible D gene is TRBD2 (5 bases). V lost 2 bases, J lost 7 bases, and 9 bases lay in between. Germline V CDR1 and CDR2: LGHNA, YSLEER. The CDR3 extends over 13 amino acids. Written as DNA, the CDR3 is TGCGCCAGCAGCCAAAACTTAGCGAATGAGCAGTTCTTC. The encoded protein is CASSQNLANEQFF.